This T cell receptor (beta chain) was obtained from a study of blood T cell repertoires in COVID-19. Overall study: Acute and convalescent COVID-19 samples came from the United States, Italy and Spain. T cells, B-cell-depleted T cells, or PBMCs provided the cDNA or gDNA that served as material.

CDR3 length equals 18 residues. V shed 1 base, J shed 5 bases, and the junction held 12 bases outside the gene matches. Germline CDR1 is SGHNT and CDR2 is YENEEA. As processed by the authors: Nucleated cell number was recorded as an estimate derived from reference gene primer amplification. Clones were read by immunoSEQ multiplex PCR, and TCRdb kept only the in-frame ones, dropping some. V, J and clone size are taken as reported in that table, and D and trimming were inferred from the DNA itself. The sample has approximately 410,000 clones; about nine tenths are singletons. Material for sequencing was peripheral blood. The J gene is TRBJ2-7, the V gene TRBV11-3; 12 nucleotides align to TRBD2. The sequence was collected from a woman in her 30s with active or convalescent COVID-19. The CDR3: CASSLGAASGGAYDEQYF. The DNA for the CDR3 is TGTGCCAGCAGCTTAGGAGCGGCTAGCGGGGGGGCTTACGACGAGCAGTACTTC.